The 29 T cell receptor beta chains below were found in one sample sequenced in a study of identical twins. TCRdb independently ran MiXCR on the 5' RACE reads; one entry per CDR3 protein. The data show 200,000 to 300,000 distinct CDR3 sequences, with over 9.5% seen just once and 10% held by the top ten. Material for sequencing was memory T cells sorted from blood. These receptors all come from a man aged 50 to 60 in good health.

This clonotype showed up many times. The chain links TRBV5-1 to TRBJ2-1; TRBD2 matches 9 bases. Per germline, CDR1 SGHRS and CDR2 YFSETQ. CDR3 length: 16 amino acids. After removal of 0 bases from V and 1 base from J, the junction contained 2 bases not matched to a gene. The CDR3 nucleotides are TGCGCCAGCAGCTTGGATGCGGGAGGGTCCTACAATGAGCAGTTCTTC. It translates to CASSLDAGGSYNEQFF.

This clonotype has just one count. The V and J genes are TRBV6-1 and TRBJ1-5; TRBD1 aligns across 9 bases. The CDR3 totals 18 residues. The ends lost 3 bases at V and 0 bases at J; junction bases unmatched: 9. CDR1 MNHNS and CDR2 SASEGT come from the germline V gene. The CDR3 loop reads CASSDPRGQGYSNQPQHF. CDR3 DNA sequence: TGTGCCAGCAGTGACCCCCGGGGACAGGGTTATAGCAATCAGCCCCAGCATTTT.

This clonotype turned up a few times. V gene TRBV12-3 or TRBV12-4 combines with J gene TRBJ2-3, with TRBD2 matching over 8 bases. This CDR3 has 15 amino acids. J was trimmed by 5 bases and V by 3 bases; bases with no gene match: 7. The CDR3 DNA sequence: TGTGCCAGCAGTTTCGACGGGACTAGACAAGATACGCAGTATTTT. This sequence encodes CASSFDGTRQDTQYF.

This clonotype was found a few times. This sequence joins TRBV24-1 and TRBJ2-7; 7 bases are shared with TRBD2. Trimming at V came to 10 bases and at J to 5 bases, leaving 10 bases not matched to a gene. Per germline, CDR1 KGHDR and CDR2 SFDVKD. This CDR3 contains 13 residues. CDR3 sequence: CATRGGVQNEQYF. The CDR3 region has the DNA TGTGCCACTCGCGGGGGAGTTCAGAACGAGCAGTACTTC.

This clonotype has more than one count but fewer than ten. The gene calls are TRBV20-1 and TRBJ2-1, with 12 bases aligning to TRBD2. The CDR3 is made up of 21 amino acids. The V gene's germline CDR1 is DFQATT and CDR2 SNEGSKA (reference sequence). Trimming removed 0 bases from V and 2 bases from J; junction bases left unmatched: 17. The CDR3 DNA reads TGCAGTGCTAGAGATGTCACAGGGCTAGCGGGAGGGCTGTTCCCCTACAATGAGCAGTTCTTC. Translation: CSARDVTGLAGGLFPYNEQFF.

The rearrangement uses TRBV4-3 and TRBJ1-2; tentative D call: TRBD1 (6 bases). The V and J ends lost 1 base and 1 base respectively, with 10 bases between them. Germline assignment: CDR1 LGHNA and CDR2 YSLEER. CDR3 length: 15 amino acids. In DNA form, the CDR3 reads TGCGCCAGCAGCCAAGGGACAGTCATTAACTATGGCTACACCTTC. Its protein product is CASSQGTVINYGYTF.

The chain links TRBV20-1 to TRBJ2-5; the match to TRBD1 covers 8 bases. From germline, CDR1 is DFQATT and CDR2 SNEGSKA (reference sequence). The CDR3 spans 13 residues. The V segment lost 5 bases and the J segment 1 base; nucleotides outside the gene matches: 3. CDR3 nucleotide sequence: TGCAGTGCTCGGGGACAGGCCCAAGAGACCCAGTACTTC. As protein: CSARGQAQETQYF.

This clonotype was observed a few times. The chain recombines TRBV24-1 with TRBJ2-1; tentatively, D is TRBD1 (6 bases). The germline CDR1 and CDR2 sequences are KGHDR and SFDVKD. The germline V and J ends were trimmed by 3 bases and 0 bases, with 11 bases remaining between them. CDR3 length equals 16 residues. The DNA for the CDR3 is TGTGCCACCAGTGATCCCCAGGGGCGCTCCTACAATGAGCAGTTCTTC. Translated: CATSDPQGRSYNEQFF.

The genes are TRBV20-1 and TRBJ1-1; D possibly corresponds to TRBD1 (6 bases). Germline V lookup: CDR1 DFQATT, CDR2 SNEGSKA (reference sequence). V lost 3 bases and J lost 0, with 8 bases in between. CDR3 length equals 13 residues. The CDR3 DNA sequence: TGCAGTGCTAGGTGGGGGCTGAACACTGAAGCTTTCTTT. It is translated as CSARWGLNTEAFF.

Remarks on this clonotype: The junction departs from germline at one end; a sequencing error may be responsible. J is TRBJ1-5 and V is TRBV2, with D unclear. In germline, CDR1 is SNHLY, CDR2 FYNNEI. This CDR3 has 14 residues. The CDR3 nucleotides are TGTGCCAGCACTGAAGGTCAAAACAATCAGCCCCAGCATTTT. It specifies CASTEGQNNQPQHF.

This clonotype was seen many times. CDR3 bases: TGCGCCAGCAGCTACGGACTAGATTCGGCCTACGAGCAGTACTTC. Translated: CASSYGLDSAYEQYF. V is TRBV5-1 and J is TRBJ2-7, with TRBD2 matching over 7 bases. Trimming cost V 3 bases and J 2 bases; bases outside gene matches: 8. Germline assignment: CDR1 SGHRS and CDR2 YFSETQ. This CDR3 is built from 15 residues.

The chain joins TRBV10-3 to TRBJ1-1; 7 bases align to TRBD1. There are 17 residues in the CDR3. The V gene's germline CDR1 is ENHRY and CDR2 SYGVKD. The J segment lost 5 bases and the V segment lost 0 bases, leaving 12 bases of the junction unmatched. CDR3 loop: CAISESWRGLVGTEAFF. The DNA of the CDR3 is TGTGCCATCAGTGAGTCGTGGAGGGGGCTGGTGGGGACTGAAGCTTTCTTT.

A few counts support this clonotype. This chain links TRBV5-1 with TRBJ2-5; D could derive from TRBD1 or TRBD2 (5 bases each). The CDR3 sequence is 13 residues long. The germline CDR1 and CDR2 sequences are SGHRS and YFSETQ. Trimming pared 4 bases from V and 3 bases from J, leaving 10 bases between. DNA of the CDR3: TGCGCCAGCAGCAGGGGACGGGAAGAGACCCAGTACTTC. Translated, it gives CASSRGREETQYF.

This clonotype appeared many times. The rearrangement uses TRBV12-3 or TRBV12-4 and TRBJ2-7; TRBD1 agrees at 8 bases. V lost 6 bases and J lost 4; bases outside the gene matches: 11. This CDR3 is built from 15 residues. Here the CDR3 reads CASRKSGGAIYEQYF. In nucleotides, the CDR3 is TGTGCCAGCAGGAAATCAGGGGGCGCGATATACGAGCAGTACTTC.

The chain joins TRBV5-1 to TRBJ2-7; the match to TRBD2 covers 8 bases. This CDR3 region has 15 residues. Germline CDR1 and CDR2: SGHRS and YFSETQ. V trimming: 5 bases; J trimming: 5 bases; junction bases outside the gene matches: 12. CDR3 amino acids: CASRESAAGAHEQYF. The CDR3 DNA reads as TGCGCCAGCAGGGAGTCGGCAGCGGGAGCCCACGAGCAGTACTTC. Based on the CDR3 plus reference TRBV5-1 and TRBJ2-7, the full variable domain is KAGVTQTPRYLIKTRGQQVTLSCSPISGHRSVSWYQQTPGQGLQFLFEYFSETQRNKGNFPGRFSGRQFSNSRSEMNVSTLELGDSALYLCASRESAAGAHEQYFGPGTRLTVT.

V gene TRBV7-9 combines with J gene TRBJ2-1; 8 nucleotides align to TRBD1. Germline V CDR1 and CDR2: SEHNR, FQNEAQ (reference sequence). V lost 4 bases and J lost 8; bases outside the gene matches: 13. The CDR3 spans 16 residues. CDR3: CASSSGSGGNMDEQFF. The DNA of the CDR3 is TGTGCCAGCAGCTCGGGCTCAGGGGGCAATATGGATGAGCAGTTCTTC.

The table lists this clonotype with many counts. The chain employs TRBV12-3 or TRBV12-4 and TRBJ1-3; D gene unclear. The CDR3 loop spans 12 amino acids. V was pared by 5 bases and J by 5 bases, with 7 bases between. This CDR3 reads CASSPGRNTIYF. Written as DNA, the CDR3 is TGTGCCAGCAGTCCGGGCAGAAACACCATATATTTT.

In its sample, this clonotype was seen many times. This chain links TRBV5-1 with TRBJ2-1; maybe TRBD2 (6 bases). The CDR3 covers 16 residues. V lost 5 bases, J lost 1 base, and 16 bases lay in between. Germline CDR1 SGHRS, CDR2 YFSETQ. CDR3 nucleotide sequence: TGCGCCAGCAGGCCAACCGTGGGGGGTTCCTACAATGAGCAGTTCTTC. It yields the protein CASRPTVGGSYNEQFF.

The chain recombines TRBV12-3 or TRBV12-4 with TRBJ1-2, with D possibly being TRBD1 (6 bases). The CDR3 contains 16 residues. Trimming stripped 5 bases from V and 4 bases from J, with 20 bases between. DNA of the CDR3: TGTGCCAGCAGTCTCAATGGGGGGGCGCGAGGCTATGGCTACACCTTC. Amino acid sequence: CASSLNGGARGYGYTF.

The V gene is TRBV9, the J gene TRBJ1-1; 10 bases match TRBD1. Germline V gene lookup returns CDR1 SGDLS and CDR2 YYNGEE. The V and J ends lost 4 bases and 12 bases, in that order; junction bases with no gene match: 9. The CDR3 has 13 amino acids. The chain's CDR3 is CASSRGTGASTFF. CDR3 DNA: TGTGCCAGCAGCAGAGGGACAGGGGCCTCAACTTTCTTT.

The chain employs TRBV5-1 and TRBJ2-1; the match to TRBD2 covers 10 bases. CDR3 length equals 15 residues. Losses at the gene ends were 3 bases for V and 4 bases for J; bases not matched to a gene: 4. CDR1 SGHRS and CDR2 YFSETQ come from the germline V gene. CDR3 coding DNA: TGCGCCAGCAGCTCCACTAGCGGGAAGTACAATGAGCAGTTCTTC. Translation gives CASSSTSGKYNEQFF.

CDR3 nucleotide sequence: TGTGCCATCACCAGGGCCTACACCGGGGAGCTGTTTTTT. Protein product: CAITRAYTGELFF. The chain joins TRBV10-3 to TRBJ2-2; possible D gene TRBD1, 5 bases. The germline gives CDR1 ENHRY, CDR2 SYGVKD. The CDR3 runs to 13 residues. Trimming removed 7 bases from V and 3 bases from J, with 9 bases in between.

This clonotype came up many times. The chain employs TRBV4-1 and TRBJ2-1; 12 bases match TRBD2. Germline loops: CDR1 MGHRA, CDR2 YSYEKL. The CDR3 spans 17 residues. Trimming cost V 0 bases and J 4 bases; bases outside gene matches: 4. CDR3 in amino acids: CASSQELLAGGYNEQFF. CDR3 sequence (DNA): TGCGCCAGCAGCCAAGAACTACTAGCGGGGGGTTACAATGAGCAGTTCTTC.

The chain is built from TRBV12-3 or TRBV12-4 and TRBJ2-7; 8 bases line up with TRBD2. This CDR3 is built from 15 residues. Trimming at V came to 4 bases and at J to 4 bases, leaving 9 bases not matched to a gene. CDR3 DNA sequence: TGTGCCAGCAGTTCATCCGGGACTAGTTCTTACGAGCAGTACTTC. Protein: CASSSSGTSSYEQYF.

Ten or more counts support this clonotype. The CDR3 is CASSLAQVYNEQFF. CDR3 coding DNA: TGTGCCAGCAGCTTAGCACAGGTATACAATGAGCAGTTCTTC. The chain combines TRBV7-8 with TRBJ2-1, with D possibly being TRBD1 (5 bases). The germline V and J ends were trimmed by 0 bases and 4 bases, with 7 bases remaining between them. This CDR3 has 14 amino acids. CDR1 is SGHVS and CDR2 is FQNEAQ in the germline V gene.

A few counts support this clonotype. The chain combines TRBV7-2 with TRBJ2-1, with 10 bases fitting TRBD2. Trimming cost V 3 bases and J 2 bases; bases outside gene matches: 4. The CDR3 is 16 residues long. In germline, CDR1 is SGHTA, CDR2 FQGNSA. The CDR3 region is CASSFRGTSAYNEQFF. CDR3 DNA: TGTGCCAGCAGCTTTAGGGGGACTAGCGCCTACAATGAGCAGTTCTTC. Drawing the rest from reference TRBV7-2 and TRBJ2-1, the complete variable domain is GAGVSQSPSNKVTEKGKDVELRCDPISGHTALYWYRQSLGQGLEFLIYFQGNSAPDKSGLPSDRFSAERTGGSVSTLTIQRTQQEDSAVYLCASSFRGTSAYNEQFFGPGTRLTVL.

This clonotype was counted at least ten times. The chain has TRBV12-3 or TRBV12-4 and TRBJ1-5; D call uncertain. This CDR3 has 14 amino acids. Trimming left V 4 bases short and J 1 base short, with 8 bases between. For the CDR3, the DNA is TGTGCCAGCAGTTCCCCGTGGAGCAATCAGCCCCAGCATTTT. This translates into CASSSPWSNQPQHF.

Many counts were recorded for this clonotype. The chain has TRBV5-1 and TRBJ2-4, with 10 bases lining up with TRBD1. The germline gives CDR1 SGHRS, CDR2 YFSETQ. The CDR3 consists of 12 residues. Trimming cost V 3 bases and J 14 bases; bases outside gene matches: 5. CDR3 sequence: CASSSDRGQKYF. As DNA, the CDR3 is TGCGCCAGCAGCTCCGACAGGGGGCAAAAGTACTTC. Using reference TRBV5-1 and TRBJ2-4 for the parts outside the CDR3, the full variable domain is KAGVTQTPRYLIKTRGQQVTLSCSPISGHRSVSWYQQTPGQGLQFLFEYFSETQRNKGNFPGRFSGRQFSNSRSEMNVSTLELGDSALYLCASSSDRGQKYFGAGTRLSVL.

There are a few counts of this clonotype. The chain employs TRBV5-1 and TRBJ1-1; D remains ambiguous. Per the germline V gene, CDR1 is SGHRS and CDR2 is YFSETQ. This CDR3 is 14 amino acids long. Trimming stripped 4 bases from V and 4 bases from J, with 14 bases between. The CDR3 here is CASSVTSRATEAFF. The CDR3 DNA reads TGCGCCAGCAGCGTAACGTCAAGGGCCACTGAAGCTTTCTTT.